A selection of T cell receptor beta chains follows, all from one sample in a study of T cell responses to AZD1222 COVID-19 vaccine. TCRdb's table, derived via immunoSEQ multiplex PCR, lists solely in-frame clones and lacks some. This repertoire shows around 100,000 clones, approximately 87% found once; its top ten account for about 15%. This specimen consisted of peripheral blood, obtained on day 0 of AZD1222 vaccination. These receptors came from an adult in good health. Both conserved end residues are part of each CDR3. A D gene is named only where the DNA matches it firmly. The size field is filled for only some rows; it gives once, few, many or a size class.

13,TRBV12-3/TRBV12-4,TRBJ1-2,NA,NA,TGTGCCAGCAGTCTCGATACAGCCTATGGCTACACCTTC,CASSLDTAYGYTF
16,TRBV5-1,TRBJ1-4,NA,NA,TGCGCCAGCAGCTCGGGAATCGACAGGTTAATTGAAAAACTGTTTTTT,CASSSGIDRLIEKLFF
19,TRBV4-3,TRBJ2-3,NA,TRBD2,TGCGCCAGCAGCCGAATGAGCGGGAGGGCCCGGGGTTTGCCAGATACGCAGTATTTT,CASSRMSGRARGLPDTQYF
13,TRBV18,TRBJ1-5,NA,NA,TGTGCCAGCTCACCAGGACCATCTGGATCTCAGCATTTT,CASSPGPSGSQHF
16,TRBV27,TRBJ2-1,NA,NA,TGTGCCAGCAGTCCTAACCCCAACTACCCATACAATGAGCAGTTCTTC,CASSPNPNYPYNEQFF
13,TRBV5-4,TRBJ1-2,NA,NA,TGTGCCAGCAGCTTGGAGTCTTTCTCCGGCTACACCTTC,CASSLESFSGYTF
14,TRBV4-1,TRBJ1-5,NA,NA,TGCGCCAGCAGCCAAGATATGGTCCCTCAGCCCCAGCATTTT,CASSQDMVPQPQHF
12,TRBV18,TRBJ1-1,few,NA,TGTGCCAGCTCGGGTTATAACACTGAAGCTTTCTTT,CASSGYNTEAFF
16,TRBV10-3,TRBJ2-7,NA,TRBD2,TGTGCCACCTCAAAAAATAGCGGGAGTACCCCCTACGAGCAGTACTTC,CATSKNSGSTPYEQYF
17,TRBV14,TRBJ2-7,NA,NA,TGTGCCAGCAGCCAAGATATCGGGGGATTAAGCTCCTACGAGCAGTACTTC,CASSQDIGGLSSYEQYF
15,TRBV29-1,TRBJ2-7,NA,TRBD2,TGCAGCGTTGAGGAAACAGGTGGGGGGGCCTACGAGCAGTACTTC,CSVEETGGGAYEQYF
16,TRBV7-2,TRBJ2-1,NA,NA,TGTGCCAGCAGCTTAAACCGGGACACGAGTAACAATGAGCAGTTCTTC,CASSLNRDTSNNEQFF
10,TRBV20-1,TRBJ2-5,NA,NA,TGCAGTGTCACCCGAGAGACCCAGTACTTC,CSVTRETQYF
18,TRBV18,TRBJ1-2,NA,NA,TGTGCCAGCTCACAAGCAGCTGATGGGGTCGCCGGCGAGAGTGGCTACACCTTC,CASSQAADGVAGESGYTF
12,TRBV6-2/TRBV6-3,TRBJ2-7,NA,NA,TGTGCCAGCAGTTCTACCTTCTACGAGCAGTACTTC,CASSSTFYEQYF
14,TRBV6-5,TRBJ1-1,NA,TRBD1,TGTGCCAGCAGTTACGACAGGGGCTCTATCGCAGCTTTCTTT,CASSYDRGSIAAFF
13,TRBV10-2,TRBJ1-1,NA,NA,TGCGCCAGCAGTGGGGGCATGAACACTGAAGCTTTCTTT,CASSGGMNTEAFF
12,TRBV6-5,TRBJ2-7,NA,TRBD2,TGTGCCAGCCGGGACTACTCCTACGAGCAGTACTTC,CASRDYSYEQYF
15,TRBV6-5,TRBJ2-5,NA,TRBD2,TGTGCCAGCAGGCAGGGGCGGGGGGGCCAAGAGACCCAGTACTTC,CASRQGRGGQETQYF
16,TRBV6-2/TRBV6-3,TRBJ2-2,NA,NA,TGTGCCAGCAGTTTACGGCGAAGGGCCTACACCGGGGAGCTGTTTTTT,CASSLRRRAYTGELFF
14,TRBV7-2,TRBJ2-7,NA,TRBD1,TGTGCCAGCAGCTTAAGGGACAGTTCCTACGAGCAGTACTTC,CASSLRDSSYEQYF
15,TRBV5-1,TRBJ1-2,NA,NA,TGCGCCAGCAGCACCCAAGGACGGGGGAACTATGGCTACACCTTC,CASSTQGRGNYGYTF
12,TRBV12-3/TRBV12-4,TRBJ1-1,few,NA,TGTGCCAGCAGTTTAAACATGGGTGAAGCTTTCTTT,CASSLNMGEAFF
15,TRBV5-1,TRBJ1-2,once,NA,TGCGCCAGCAGCAAGGACAGTGGATTTGACTATGGCTACACCTTC,CASSKDSGFDYGYTF
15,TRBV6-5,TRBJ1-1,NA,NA,TGTGCCAGCACCCTGAGGGGGGGGTTGAACACTGAAGCTTTCTTT,CASTLRGGLNTEAFF
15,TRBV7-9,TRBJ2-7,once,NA,TGTGCCAGCAGCCCCAGGGAACTGGGATCCTACGAGCAGTACTTC,CASSPRELGSYEQYF
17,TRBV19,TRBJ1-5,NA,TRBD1,TGTGCCAGTAGCCCGGGACAGGGGGTATTCCGCGGTCAGCCCCAGCATTTT,CASSPGQGVFRGQPQHF
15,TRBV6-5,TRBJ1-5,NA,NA,TGTGCCAGCGCCAGGGCGCCTTATAGCAATCAGCCCCAGCATTTT,CASARAPYSNQPQHF
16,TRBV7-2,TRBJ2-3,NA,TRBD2,TGTGCCAGCAGTACAAATACTCCCTCAGCGGGAGGAACGCAGTATTTT,CASSTNTPSAGGTQYF
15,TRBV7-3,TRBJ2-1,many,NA,TGTGCCAGCAGTCGAGACGGAAGCTCCTACAATGAGCAGTTCTTC,CASSRDGSSYNEQFF
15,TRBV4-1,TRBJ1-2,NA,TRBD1,TGCGCCAGCAGCCAAGTGGGGGACAGGGTCTCCGGCTACACCTTC,CASSQVGDRVSGYTF
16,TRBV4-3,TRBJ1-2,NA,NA,TGCGCCAGCAGCCAAGGGACGGTTACCAGAGACTATGGCTACACCTTC,CASSQGTVTRDYGYTF
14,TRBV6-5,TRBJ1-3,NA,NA,TGTGCCAGCCGGTACGGGACTCTCGGAAACACCATATATTTT,CASRYGTLGNTIYF
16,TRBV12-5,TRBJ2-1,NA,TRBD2,TGTGCTAGTGGTTCACCAACTAGCGGGGGGTACAATGAGCAGTTCTTC,CASGSPTSGGYNEQFF
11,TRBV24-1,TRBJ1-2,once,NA,TGTGCCACCAGTGATTCCGGGAGCTACACCTTC,CATSDSGSYTF
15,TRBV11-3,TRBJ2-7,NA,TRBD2,TGTGCCAGCAGCCCTGGGACTAGCGGGAGTTACGAGCAGTACTTC,CASSPGTSGSYEQYF
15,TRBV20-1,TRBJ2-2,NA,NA,TGCAGTGCTAGTCCGGGTAGGGCGAACACCGGGGAGCTGTTTTTT,CSASPGRANTGELFF
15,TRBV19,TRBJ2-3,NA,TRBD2,TGTGCCAGTAGTTTACTAGCGGGAGGGGGAGATACGCAGTATTTT,CASSLLAGGGDTQYF
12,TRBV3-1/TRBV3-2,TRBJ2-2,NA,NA,TGTGCCAGCAGCCCTCAAGCCGGGGAGCTGTTTTTT,CASSPQAGELFF
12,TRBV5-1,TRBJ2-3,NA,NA,TGCGCCAGCTATACGGTTAAGGATACGCAGTATTTT,CASYTVKDTQYF
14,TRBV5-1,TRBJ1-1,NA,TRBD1,TGCGCCAGCAGCTTCGTAGAGGGGGCGACTGAAGCTTTCTTT,CASSFVEGATEAFF
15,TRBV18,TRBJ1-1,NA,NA,TGTGCCAGCTCACCACCGAGGGGTAAGGCCACTGAAGCTTTCTTT,CASSPPRGKATEAFF
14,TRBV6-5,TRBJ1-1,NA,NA,TGTGCCAGCAAGAAGGTCTCGCGAGGCACTGAAGCTTTCTTT,CASKKVSRGTEAFF
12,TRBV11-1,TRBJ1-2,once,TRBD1,TGTGCCAGCAGCACCGCAGGGGGCGGCTACACCTTC,CASSTAGGGYTF
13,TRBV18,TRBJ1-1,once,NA,TGTGCCAGCTCACCGTCAGGGGACACTGAAGCTTTCTTT,CASSPSGDTEAFF
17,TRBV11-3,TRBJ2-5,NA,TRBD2,TGTGCCAGCAGCCTTGCCCTGACTAGCGGCCTACAAGAGACCCAGTACTTC,CASSLALTSGLQETQYF
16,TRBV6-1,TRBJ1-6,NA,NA,TGTGCCAGCAGTGAAGCCTCAGAGGGGGGGGGCTCACCCCTCCACTTT,CASSEASEGGGSPLHF
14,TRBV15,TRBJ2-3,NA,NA,TGTGCCACGGGTTGGAAGTTTTCTGGAGATACGCAGTATTTT,CATGWKFSGDTQYF
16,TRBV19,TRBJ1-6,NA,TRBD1,TGTGCCAGTAGTGCCTACAGGGGGCTCTTCTATTCACCCCTCCACTTT,CASSAYRGLFYSPLHF
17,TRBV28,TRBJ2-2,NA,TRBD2,TGTGCCAGCGGATTCCCGAGCGGGGGAGCGAGGACCGGGGAGCTGTTTTTT,CASGFPSGGARTGELFF
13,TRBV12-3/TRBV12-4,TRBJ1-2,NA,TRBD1,TGTGCCAGCAGGGGACAGGGGAGCTATGGCTACACCTTC,CASRGQGSYGYTF